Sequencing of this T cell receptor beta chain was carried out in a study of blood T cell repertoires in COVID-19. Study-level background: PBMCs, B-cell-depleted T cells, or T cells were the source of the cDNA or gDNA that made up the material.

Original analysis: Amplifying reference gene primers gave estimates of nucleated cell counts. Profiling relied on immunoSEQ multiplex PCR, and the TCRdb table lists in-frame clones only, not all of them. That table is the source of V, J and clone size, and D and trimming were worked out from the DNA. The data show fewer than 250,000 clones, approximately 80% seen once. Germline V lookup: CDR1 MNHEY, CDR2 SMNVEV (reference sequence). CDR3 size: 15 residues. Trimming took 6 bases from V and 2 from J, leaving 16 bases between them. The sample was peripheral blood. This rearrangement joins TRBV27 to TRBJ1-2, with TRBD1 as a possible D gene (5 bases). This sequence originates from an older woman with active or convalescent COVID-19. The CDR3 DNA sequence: TGTGCCAGCAGGGTGGGGCAGGTACAAAACTATGGCTACACCTTC. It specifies CASRVGQVQNYGYTF.